Listed below are T cell receptor beta chains from one sample, sequenced in a study of CD8 T cells in ankylosing spondylitis. From the 5' RACE reads, TCRdb called clonotypes with MiXCR, one entry per CDR3 protein. The sample has 800,000 to 900,000 distinct CDR3 sequences, 10% to 15% seen once. Sequencing was performed on blood, either unsorted or a sorted T cell fraction (not recorded which). All receptors derive from a male donor with ankylosing spondylitis. Both conserved end residues are trimmed from each CDR3. Fields, in order: CDR3 protein, V gene, J gene.

ASTVGQGHPGDIQY	TRBV6-8	TRBJ2-4
ASSFGQGSTEAF	TRBV5-1	TRBJ1-1
ASSFLTSGGFEQF	TRBV7-9	TRBJ2-1
ASSLSVVAGTDTQY	TRBV27	TRBJ2-3
ASWGAAQPQH	TRBV6-5	TRBJ1-5
ASSYVGGSYNEQF	TRBV6-5	TRBJ2-1
ASSLVGNTYNEQF	TRBV5-1	TRBJ2-1
ASSSRGAGELF	TRBV12-3/TRBV12-4	TRBJ2-2
ASSVTGVSYNEQF	TRBV12-3/TRBV12-4	TRBJ2-1
ASTKTGYPPLH	TRBV6-2/TRBV6-3	TRBJ1-6
ASKDVRTNTGELF	TRBV4-2	TRBJ2-2
ASRRIGGWGEQF	TRBV6-1	TRBJ2-1
SAPRAGTRDLNEQF	TRBV20-1	TRBJ2-1
ASSLGWEQDIYGYT	TRBV5-6	TRBJ1-2
ASSPPWKGYT	TRBV18	TRBJ1-2
SASQGTQY	TRBV20-1	TRBJ2-5
ASSFDHPRYGYT	TRBV5-1	TRBJ1-2
ASSYSIERGYT	TRBV6-5	TRBJ1-2
ASSQPREASYNEQF	TRBV3-1	TRBJ2-1
ASSQDWEQETQY	TRBV3-1	TRBJ2-5
AISVRELQTYEQY	TRBV10-3	TRBJ2-7
ASSLGPTGGGYT	TRBV5-1	TRBJ1-2
ASSLVAATGANVLT	TRBV5-1	TRBJ2-6
ASRPLRDTEAF	TRBV12-3/TRBV12-4	TRBJ1-1
ASSPRPLAGANNEQF	TRBV7-3	TRBJ2-1
ASSVLAGTTGELF	TRBV9	TRBJ2-2
SAGRTAAFLY	TRBV20-1	TRBJ2-3
ASSLLSVDTDTQY	TRBV27	TRBJ2-3
ASSLTGLRGEKLF	TRBV5-1	TRBJ1-4